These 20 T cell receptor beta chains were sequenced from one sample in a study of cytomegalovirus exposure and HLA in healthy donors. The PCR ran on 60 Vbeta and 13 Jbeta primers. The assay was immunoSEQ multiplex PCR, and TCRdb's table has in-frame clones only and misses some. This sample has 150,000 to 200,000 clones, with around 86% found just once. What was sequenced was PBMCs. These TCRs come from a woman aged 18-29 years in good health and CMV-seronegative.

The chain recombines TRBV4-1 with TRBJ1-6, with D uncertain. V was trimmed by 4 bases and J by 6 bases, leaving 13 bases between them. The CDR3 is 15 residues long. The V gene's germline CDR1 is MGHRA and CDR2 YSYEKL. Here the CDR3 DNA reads TGCGCCAGCAGCCTATCCGGGTCGTCTAATTCACCCCTCCACTTT. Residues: CASSLSGSSNSPLHF.

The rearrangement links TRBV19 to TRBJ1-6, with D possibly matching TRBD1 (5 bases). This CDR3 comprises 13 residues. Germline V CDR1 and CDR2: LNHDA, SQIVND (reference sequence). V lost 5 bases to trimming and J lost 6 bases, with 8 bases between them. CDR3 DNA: TGTGCCAGTAGTTGGGGGGGTAATTCACCCCTCCACTTT. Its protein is CASSWGGNSPLHF.

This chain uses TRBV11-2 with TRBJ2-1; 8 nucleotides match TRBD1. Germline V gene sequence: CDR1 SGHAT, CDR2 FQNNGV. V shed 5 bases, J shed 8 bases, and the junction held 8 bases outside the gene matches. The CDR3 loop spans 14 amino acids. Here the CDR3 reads CASSPRTGNDEQFF. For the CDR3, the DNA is TGTGCCAGCAGCCCCCGGACAGGGAACGATGAGCAGTTCTTC.

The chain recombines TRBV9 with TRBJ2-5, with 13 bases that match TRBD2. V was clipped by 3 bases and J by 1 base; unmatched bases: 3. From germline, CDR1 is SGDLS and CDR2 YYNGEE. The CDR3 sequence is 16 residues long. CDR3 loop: CASSAGTSGTQETQYF. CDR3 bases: TGTGCCAGCAGCGCCGGGACTAGCGGGACCCAAGAGACCCAGTACTTC.

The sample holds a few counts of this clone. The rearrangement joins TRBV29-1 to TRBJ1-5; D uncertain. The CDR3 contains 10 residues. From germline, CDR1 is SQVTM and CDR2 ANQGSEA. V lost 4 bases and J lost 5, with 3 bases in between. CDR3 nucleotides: TGCAGCGTTGGGCATCAGCCCCAGCATTTT. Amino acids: CSVGHQPQHF. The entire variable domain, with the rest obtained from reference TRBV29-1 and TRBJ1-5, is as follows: SAVISQKPSRDICQRGTSLTIQCQVDSQVTMMFWYRQQPGQSLTLIATANQGSEATYESGFVIDKFPISRPNLTFSTLTVSNMSPEDSSIYLCSVGHQPQHFGDGTRLSIL.

The CDR3 is CASTRAAGASYEQYF. The DNA of the CDR3 is TGTGCCAGCACCCGGGCAGCGGGGGCCTCCTACGAGCAGTACTTC. The V call is TRBV6-5, the J call TRBJ2-7; 8 nucleotides agree with TRBD2. Looked up from germline, CDR1 is MNHEY and CDR2 is SVGAGI. CDR3 length: 15 residues. J gave up 0 bases and V 7 bases, and 8 bases lay outside the gene matches.

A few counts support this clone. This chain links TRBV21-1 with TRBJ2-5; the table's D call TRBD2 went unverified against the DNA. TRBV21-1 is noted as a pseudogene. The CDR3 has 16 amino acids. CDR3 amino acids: CASSKGLERGQETQYF. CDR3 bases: TGTGCCAGCAGCAAAGGTCTAGAGCGGGGGCAAGAGACCCAGTACTTC.

CDR3 DNA sequence: TGTGCCAGCAGGACGGGGATCTCCGAGCAGTACTTC. This codes for CASRTGISEQYF. V is TRBV6-1 and J is TRBJ2-7, with D perhaps TRBD2 (5 bases). Germline CDR1 reads MNHNS; CDR2 reads SASEGT. The V and J ends lost 6 bases and 6 bases respectively, with 12 bases between them. This CDR3 has 12 residues.

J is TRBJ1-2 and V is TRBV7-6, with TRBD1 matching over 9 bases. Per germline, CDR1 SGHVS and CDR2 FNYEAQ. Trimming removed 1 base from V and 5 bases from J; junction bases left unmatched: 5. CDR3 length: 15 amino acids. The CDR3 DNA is TGTGCCAGCAGCTTAGGACAGGGGGATTGGTATGGCTACACCTTC. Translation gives CASSLGQGDWYGYTF. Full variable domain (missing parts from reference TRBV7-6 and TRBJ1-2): GAGVSQSPRYKVTKRGQDVALRCDPISGHVSLYWYRQALGQGPEFLTYFNYEAQQDKSGLPNDRFSAERPEGSISTLTIQRTEQRDSAMYRCASSLGQGDWYGYTFGSGTRLTVV.

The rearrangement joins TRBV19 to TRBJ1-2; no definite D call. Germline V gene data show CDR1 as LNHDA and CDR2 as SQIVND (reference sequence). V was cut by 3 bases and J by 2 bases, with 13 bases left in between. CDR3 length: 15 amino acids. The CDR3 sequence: CASSILAGSNYGYTF. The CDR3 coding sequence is TGTGCCAGTAGTATCCTGGCAGGATCAAACTATGGCTACACCTTC.

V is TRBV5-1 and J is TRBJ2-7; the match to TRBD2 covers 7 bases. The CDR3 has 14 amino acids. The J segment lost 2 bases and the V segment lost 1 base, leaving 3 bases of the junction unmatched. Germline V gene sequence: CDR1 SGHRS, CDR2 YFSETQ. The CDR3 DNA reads TGCGCCAGCAGCTTGACTAGCGCAGCCTACGAGCAGTACTTC. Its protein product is CASSLTSAAYEQYF.

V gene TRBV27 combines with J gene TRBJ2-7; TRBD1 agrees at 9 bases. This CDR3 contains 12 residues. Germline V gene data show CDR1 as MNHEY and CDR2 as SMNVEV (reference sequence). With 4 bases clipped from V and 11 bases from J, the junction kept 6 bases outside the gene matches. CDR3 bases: TGTGCCAGCAGTTATGGGACAGGGTACAAGTACTTC. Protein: CASSYGTGYKYF.

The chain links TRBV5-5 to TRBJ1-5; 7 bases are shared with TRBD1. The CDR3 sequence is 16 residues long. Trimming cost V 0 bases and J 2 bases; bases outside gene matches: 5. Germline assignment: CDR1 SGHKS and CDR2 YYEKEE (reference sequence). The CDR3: CASSLEGAWGNQPQHF. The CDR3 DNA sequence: TGTGCCAGCAGCTTGGAGGGGGCTTGGGGCAATCAGCCCCAGCATTTT.

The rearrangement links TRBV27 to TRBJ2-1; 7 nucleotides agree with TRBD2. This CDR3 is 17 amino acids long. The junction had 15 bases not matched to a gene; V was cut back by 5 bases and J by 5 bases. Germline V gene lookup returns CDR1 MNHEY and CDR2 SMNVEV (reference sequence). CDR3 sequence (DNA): TGTGCCAGCAGTGTAACCTCCGGGACTATCGTAGACAATGAGCAGTTCTTC. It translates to CASSVTSGTIVDNEQFF.

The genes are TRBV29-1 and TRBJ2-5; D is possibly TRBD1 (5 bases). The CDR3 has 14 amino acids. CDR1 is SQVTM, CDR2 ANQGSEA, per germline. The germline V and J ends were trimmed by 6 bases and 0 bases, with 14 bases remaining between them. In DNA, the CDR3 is TGCAGCGTCCAGGGTATTCAGAACCAAGAGACCCAGTACTTC. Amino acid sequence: CSVQGIQNQETQYF.

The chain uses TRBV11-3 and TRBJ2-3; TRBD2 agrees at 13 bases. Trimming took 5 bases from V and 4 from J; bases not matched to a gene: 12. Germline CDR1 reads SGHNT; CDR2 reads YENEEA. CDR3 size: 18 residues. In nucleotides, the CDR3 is TGTGCCAGCAGCCCTGGACGGACTAGCGGGAGTAGCGCAGATACGCAGTATTTT. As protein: CASSPGRTSGSSADTQYF.

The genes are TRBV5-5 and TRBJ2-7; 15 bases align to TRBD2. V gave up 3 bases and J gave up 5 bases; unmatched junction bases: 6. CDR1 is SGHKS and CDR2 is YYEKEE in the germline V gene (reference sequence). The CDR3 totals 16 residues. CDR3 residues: CASSSGLAGGVDEQYF. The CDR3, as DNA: TGTGCCAGCAGCTCGGGACTAGCGGGGGGTGTCGACGAGCAGTACTTC.

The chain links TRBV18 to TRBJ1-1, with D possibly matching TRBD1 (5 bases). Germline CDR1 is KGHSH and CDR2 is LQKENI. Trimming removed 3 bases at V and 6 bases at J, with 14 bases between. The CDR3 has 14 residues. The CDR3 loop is CASSPPNRLSEAFF. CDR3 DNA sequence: TGTGCCAGCTCACCCCCCAACAGGCTTTCTGAAGCTTTCTTT. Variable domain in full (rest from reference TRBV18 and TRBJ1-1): NAGVMQNPRHLVRRRGQEARLRCSPMKGHSHVYWYRQLPEEGLKFMVYLQKENIIDESGMPKERFSAEFPKEGPSILRIQQVVRGDSAAYFCASSPPNRLSEAFFGQGTRLTVV.

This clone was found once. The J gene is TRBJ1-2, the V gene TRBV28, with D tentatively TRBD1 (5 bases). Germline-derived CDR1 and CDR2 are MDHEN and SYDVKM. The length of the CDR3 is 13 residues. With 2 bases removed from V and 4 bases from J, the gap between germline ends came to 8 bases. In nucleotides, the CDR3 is TGTGCCAGCAGTTTACGGGGGGGCTATGGCTACACCTTC. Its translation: CASSLRGGYGYTF.

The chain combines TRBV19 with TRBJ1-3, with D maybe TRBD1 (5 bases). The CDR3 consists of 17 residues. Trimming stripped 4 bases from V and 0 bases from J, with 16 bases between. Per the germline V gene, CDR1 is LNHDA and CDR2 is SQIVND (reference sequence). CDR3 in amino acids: CASSKLLRQSSGNTIYF. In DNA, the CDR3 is TGTGCCAGTAGTAAGCTACTACGACAGAGCTCTGGAAACACCATATATTTT.